Below are 10 T cell receptor beta chains sequenced from a single sample in a study of cytomegalovirus exposure and HLA in healthy donors. Primers: 60 Vbeta forward and 13 Jbeta reverse. The table came from immunoSEQ multiplex PCR; TCRdb's copy has only in-frame clones and leaves some out. The sample lists some 100,000 clones; more than 70% were seen once. Sample: PBMCs. The receptors here all came from a man aged 25-40 years in good health and CMV-seronegative.

CDR3 in amino acids: CATSPRGGYRPQHF. The DNA of the CDR3 is TGTGCCACCAGCCCTCGGGGGGGCTACAGGCCCCAGCATTTT. The chain carries TRBV15 and TRBJ1-5; possibly TRBD1 for D (6 bases). CDR3 length: 14 residues. The V end lost 5 bases, the J end lost 9 bases, and 17 bases lay between the germline ends. Germline loops: CDR1 LNHNV, CDR2 YYDKDF (reference sequence).

This clone is a singleton in its sample. This sample also contains other DNA sequences that code for the same CDR3. This chain uses TRBV4-1 with TRBJ2-7; tentative D call: TRBD1 (6 bases). Trimming pared 4 bases from V and 2 bases from J, leaving 9 bases between. The CDR3 runs to 13 residues. Germline V gene sequence: CDR1 MGHRA, CDR2 YSYEKL. CDR3 sequence: CASSPGQTYEQYF. The CDR3 DNA reads as TGCGCCAGCAGCCCGGGACAAACCTACGAGCAGTACTTC.

V gene TRBV19 combines with J gene TRBJ2-5, with 9 bases matching TRBD2. The CDR3 runs 13 residues. In germline, CDR1 is LNHDA, CDR2 SQIVND (reference sequence). V gave up 10 bases and J gave up 3 bases; unmatched junction bases: 6. CDR3 sequence (DNA): TGTGCCACCCGGCGGGAGGGAGAAGAGACCCAGTACTTC. Encoded protein: CATRREGEETQYF.

The chain carries TRBV27 and TRBJ2-3, with D possibly matching TRBD2 (6 bases). CDR1 and CDR2 from the germline V gene are MNHEY and SMNVEV (reference sequence). CDR3 length equals 16 residues. The ends were cut back, 2 bases at V and 2 bases at J, with 14 bases in the middle. CDR3 residues: CASSLKTGEITDTQYF. The CDR3 region has the DNA TGTGCCAGCAGTTTAAAAACGGGGGAGATCACAGATACGCAGTATTTT.

This chain's CDR3 is CASSLDRTSLNEQYF. The CDR3 DNA reads as TGCGCCAGCAGCTTGGATCGGACTAGCCTTAACGAGCAGTACTTC. The chain uses TRBV5-1 and TRBJ2-7; TRBD2 matches 8 bases. The germline gives CDR1 SGHRS, CDR2 YFSETQ. The CDR3 has 15 amino acids. The V and J ends lost 0 bases and 5 bases, in that order; junction bases with no gene match: 7. Combining the CDR3 with reference TRBV5-1 and TRBJ2-7 gives the whole variable domain KAGVTQTPRYLIKTRGQQVTLSCSPISGHRSVSWYQQTPGQGLQFLFEYFSETQRNKGNFPGRFSGRQFSNSRSEMNVSTLELGDSALYLCASSLDRTSLNEQYFGPGTRLTVT.

The chain employs TRBV5-4 and TRBJ1-6, with D possibly being TRBD1 (5 bases). The CDR3 length is 13 residues. The germline V gene encodes CDR1 SGHNT and CDR2 YYREEE (reference sequence). V dropped 4 bases and J dropped 9 bases, with 11 bases sitting between them. The CDR3 region has the DNA TGTGCCAGCAGCGCGGGGGGGGGTTCACCCCTCCACTTT. This gives the protein CASSAGGGSPLHF.

The V call is TRBV28, the J call TRBJ1-1, with unresolved D. The length of the CDR3 is 12 residues. CDR1 is MDHEN and CDR2 is SYDVKM in the germline V gene. Between the trimmed V and J ends, which lost 5 bases and 1 base, there was a span of 5 bases. CDR3 region: CASSQWNTEAFF. Here the CDR3 DNA reads TGTGCCAGCAGTCAGTGGAACACTGAAGCTTTCTTT.

The rearrangement links TRBV10-3 to TRBJ2-1; 7 bases agree with TRBD2. This CDR3 is 15 amino acids long. The germline V gene encodes CDR1 ENHRY and CDR2 SYGVKD. The V segment lost 4 bases and the J segment 4 bases; nucleotides outside the gene matches: 7. This CDR3 is CAISGEREGYNEQFF. The CDR3 region has the DNA TGTGCCATCAGTGGGGAGCGGGAAGGGTACAATGAGCAGTTCTTC.

V is TRBV11-2 and J is TRBJ2-1; 8 bases agree with TRBD1. The CDR3 totals 13 residues. Germline assignment: CDR1 SGHAT and CDR2 FQNNGV. With 7 bases clipped from V and 7 bases from J, the junction kept 6 bases outside the gene matches. The CDR3 here is CASNRGAKNEQFF. CDR3 bases: TGTGCCAGCAACAGGGGGGCGAAAAATGAGCAGTTCTTC.

The J gene is TRBJ1-1, the V gene TRBV6-4; D might be TRBD1 (5 bases). CDR3 length equals 14 residues. Per the germline V gene, CDR1 is MRHNA and CDR2 is SNTAGT. V was clipped by 1 base and J by 4 bases, with 10 bases between them. The CDR3 here is CASSDLPGGTEAFF. CDR3 sequence (DNA): TGTGCCAGCAGTGACTTGCCGGGGGGCACTGAAGCTTTCTTT.